The 25 T cell receptor beta chains below come from one sample, sequenced in a study of metastatic and nonmetastatic thyroid tumors (dated by TCRdb to the early 2020s). Libraries were constructed by PCR. TCRdb lists the instrument as Illumina HiSeq 4000. TCRdb itself trimmed the public reads at Q25 with fastp, ran MiXCR and retained productive beta chains. The sample table shows about 90,000 clones, and roughly 8.6% are seen once. Together, the top ten hold roughly 9% of the sample. No patient had received any treatment before thyroid surgery. The sequenced material came from blood. These receptors came from a female donor with papillary thyroid cancer or a benign thyroid nodule (not recorded which). Some clones in this sample may be carry-over from other donors' samples.

This sequence joins TRBV11-2 and TRBJ2-7; weak D call: TRBD1 (5 bases). Germline V gene data show CDR1 as SGHAT and CDR2 as FQNNGV. The V end was cut by 1 base, the J end by 5 bases, with 12 bases between. CDR3 length: 14 amino acids. CDR3 sequence (DNA): TGTGCCAGCAGCTTAGTTCGCAGGGCTGACGAGCAGTACTTC. It codes for CASSLVRRADEQYF.

The CDR3 region has the DNA TGTGCCAGCAGTCCACGACAGGGATTTGCTGGAAACACCATATATTTT. Translated, it gives CASSPRQGFAGNTIYF. The chain is built from TRBV12-3 or TRBV12-4 and TRBJ1-3; 7 positions agree with TRBD1. CDR3 length: 16 residues. V trimming: 5 bases; J trimming: 2 bases; junction bases outside the gene matches: 9.

This clone has a count of ten or more. V is TRBV7-9 and J is TRBJ1-1; D might be TRBD1 (5 bases). The germline CDR1 and CDR2 sequences are SEHNR and FQNEAQ (reference sequence). Between the trimmed V and J ends, which lost 1 base and 1 base, there was a span of 10 bases. The CDR3 covers 15 residues. For the CDR3, the DNA is TGTGCCAGCAGCTTAGTTTCAGGGTCGAACACTGAAGCTTTCTTT. Its translation: CASSLVSGSNTEAFF.

This clone qualifies as medium-sized. This chain joins TRBV6-1 and TRBJ1-6; no reliable D call. The germline V and J ends were trimmed by 0 bases and 10 bases, with 13 bases remaining between them. The germline CDR1 and CDR2 sequences are MNHNS and SASEGT. The CDR3 is 15 amino acids. The DNA for the CDR3 is TGTGCCAGCAGTGAAGCGCTTGGCACCGAATCACCCCTCCACTTT. It codes for CASSEALGTESPLHF.

This clone was seen ten or more times. The V and J genes are TRBV18 and TRBJ1-3; TRBD1 is a possible D gene (5 bases). CDR3 length: 14 residues. In germline, CDR1 is KGHSH, CDR2 LQKENI. V gave up 3 bases and J gave up 1 base, with 7 bases separating them. The CDR3 DNA is TGTGCCAGCTCACCCCAGGGATCTGGAAACACCATATATTTT. Its translation is CASSPQGSGNTIYF.

This clone showed up many times. This chain joins TRBV19 and TRBJ1-2; maybe TRBD1 (5 bases). Trimming removed 6 bases at V and 0 bases at J, with 8 bases between. The CDR3 sequence is 13 residues long. In germline, CDR1 is LNHDA, CDR2 SQIVND (reference sequence). The CDR3 here is CASRTVSNYGYTF. CDR3 nucleotide sequence: TGTGCCAGTAGGACAGTTTCTAACTATGGCTACACCTTC.

This clone appeared many times. The chain uses TRBV2 and TRBJ1-5; TRBD1 matches at 9 bases. Germline CDR1 SNHLY, CDR2 FYNNEI. The CDR3 is 14 residues long. Trimming cost V 6 bases and J 7 bases; bases outside gene matches: 7. In DNA, the CDR3 is TGTGCCAGCAGAGAGGACAGGGGAGACCAGCCCCAGCATTTT. It translates to CASREDRGDQPQHF. The whole variable domain, filled in from reference TRBV2 and TRBJ1-5, reads EPEVTQTPSHQVTQMGQEVILRCVPISNHLYFYWYRQILGQKVEFLVSFYNNEISEKSEIFDDQFSVERPDGSNFTLKIRSTKLEDSAMYFCASREDRGDQPQHFGDGTRLSIL.

This clone was observed many times. This chain uses TRBV9 with TRBJ1-6; 11 bases agree with TRBD1. The CDR3 extends over 15 amino acids. Germline-derived CDR1 and CDR2 are SGDLS and YYNGEE. The V segment lost 3 bases and the J segment 10 bases; nucleotides outside the gene matches: 6. CDR3 sequence: CASSGKGTGGSPLHF. For the CDR3, the DNA is TGTGCCAGCAGCGGGAAGGGGACAGGGGGATCACCCCTCCACTTT.

There are many counts of this clone. Other nucleotide sequences in the sample specify the same CDR3. The chain is built from TRBV12-3 or TRBV12-4 and TRBJ1-2; TRBD1 matches at 7 bases. The ends lost 5 bases at V and 7 bases at J; junction bases unmatched: 7. This CDR3 contains 13 residues. The CDR3 spells CASSGPGGIGYTF. CDR3 coding DNA: TGTGCCAGCAGTGGTCCAGGGGGGATTGGCTACACCTTC.

As regards this clone: Since a much larger clone is just one base distant, this may be a read error. The chain is built from TRBV2 and TRBJ1-1, with D unresolved. Germline V gene lookup returns CDR1 SNHLY and CDR2 FYNNEI. The CDR3 has 8 residues. Deletions cut 10 bases from V and 11 bases from J, with 8 bases between. CDR3 DNA sequence: TGTGCCATCAGGCTGGCTTTCTTT. Protein product: CAIRLAFF. Looking up the rest from reference TRBV2 and TRBJ1-1 gives the full variable domain: EPEVTQTPSHQVTQMGQEVILRCVPISNHLYFYWYRQILGQKVEFLVSFYNNEISEKSEIFDDQFSVERPDGSNFTLKIRSTKLEDSAMYFCAIRLAFFGQGTRLTVV.

This clone has a handful of counts. The chain carries TRBV24-1 and TRBJ2-7; TRBD1 matches at 9 bases. The V segment lost 8 bases and the J segment 0 bases; nucleotides outside the gene matches: 13. Germline CDR1 and CDR2: KGHDR and SFDVKD. There are 17 residues in the CDR3. The CDR3 reads CATNTRDRVHSSYEQYF. CDR3 DNA: TGTGCCACCAATACCCGGGACAGGGTCCACTCCTCCTACGAGCAGTACTTC.

V gene TRBV10-1 combines with J gene TRBJ2-3; D perhaps matches TRBD1 (6 bases). There are 12 residues in the CDR3. The V and J ends lost 6 bases and 12 bases respectively, with 16 bases between them. Looked up from germline, CDR1 is WNHNN and CDR2 is SYGVQD (reference sequence). The DNA of the CDR3 is TGCGCCAGCAGAACGGTCACGGGACATCAGTATTTT. Translated: CASRTVTGHQYF.

Many counts were recorded for this clone. The chain links TRBV5-1 to TRBJ2-1; TRBD2 aligns across 9 bases. V shed 1 base and J 6 bases; nucleotides not matched to a gene: 5. The CDR3 covers 15 residues. The germline CDR1 and CDR2 sequences are SGHRS and YFSETQ. In DNA, the CDR3 is TGCGCCAGCAGCTTGTGGACTAGCGACTCCAATGAGCAGTTCTTC. Its translation: CASSLWTSDSNEQFF.

The V call is TRBV19, the J call TRBJ2-7, with 7 bases matching TRBD1. This CDR3 region has 16 residues. Germline CDR1 and CDR2: LNHDA and SQIVND (reference sequence). V was clipped by 6 bases and J by 1 base; unmatched bases: 12. CDR3 in DNA: TGTGCCAGTAGCCTATCAGGGGGAGCATTATCCTACGAGCAGTACTTC. Amino acid sequence: CASSLSGGALSYEQYF.

This clone has ten or more counts. At the DNA level, this CDR3 is encoded by other sequences in the same sample as well. The genes are TRBV27 and TRBJ2-2; 7 bases align to TRBD1. Germline values: CDR1 MNHEY, CDR2 SMNVEV (reference sequence). This CDR3 has 18 residues. Trimming took 5 bases from V and 0 from J; bases not matched to a gene: 12. The CDR3 reads CASSARGQTKTNTGELFF. The DNA of the CDR3 is TGTGCCAGCAGTGCCCGGGGACAGACCAAAACGAACACCGGGGAGCTGTTTTTT.

The table lists this clone with many counts. CDR3 sequence (DNA): TGTGCCAGCAGCCTTTTAGGGGGGGCGAATGAAAAACTGTTTTTT. It translates to CASSLLGGANEKLFF. The gene calls are TRBV27 and TRBJ1-4; a weak D match, TRBD1 (6 bases). With 6 bases removed from V and 5 bases from J, the gap between germline ends came to 16 bases. This CDR3 comprises 15 residues. The germline CDR1 and CDR2 sequences are MNHEY and SMNVEV (reference sequence).

This clone was found many times. The V gene is TRBV24-1, the J gene TRBJ1-4; maybe TRBD1 (6 bases). CDR3 size: 15 residues. The germline CDR1 and CDR2 sequences are KGHDR and SFDVKD. With 4 bases removed from V and 6 bases from J, the gap between germline ends came to 14 bases. The CDR3 loop reads CATSDRTVGDEKLFF. The CDR3 DNA is TGTGCCACCAGTGACCGGACAGTGGGGGATGAAAAACTGTTTTTT.

The chain uses TRBV3-1 and TRBJ1-3; D gene ambiguous. The germline gives CDR1 LGHDT, CDR2 YNNKEL (reference sequence). This CDR3 is 16 amino acids long. The V gene lost 1 base and the J gene lost 0 bases, with 10 bases spanning the gap. The CDR3 reads CASSQAFPSSGNTIYF. DNA for the CDR3: TGTGCCAGCAGCCAAGCGTTCCCAAGCTCTGGAAACACCATATATTTT.

Many counts were recorded for this clone. The chain joins TRBV6-1 to TRBJ2-1; 10 bases align to TRBD2. The germline gives CDR1 MNHNS, CDR2 SASEGT. The CDR3 sequence is 15 residues long. Trimming removed 6 bases from V and 4 bases from J; junction bases left unmatched: 6. The CDR3 is CASSPWTSGYNEQFF. The CDR3 bases are TGTGCCAGCAGCCCCTGGACTAGCGGATACAATGAGCAGTTCTTC.

This clone showed up just a few times. The chain employs TRBV2 and TRBJ1-6; no reliable D call. V was cut by 7 bases and J by 9 bases, with 10 bases left in between. Germline CDR1 and CDR2: SNHLY and FYNNEI. This CDR3 has 12 amino acids. The CDR3 reads CASKSDGSPLHF. The CDR3 DNA is TGTGCCAGCAAATCCGACGGTTCACCCCTCCACTTT.

In this sample, this clone turned up many times. V and J are TRBV4-1 and TRBJ1-4, with D tentatively TRBD1 (5 bases). Trimming pared 0 bases from V and 5 bases from J, leaving 10 bases between. The CDR3 has 15 residues. CDR1 MGHRA and CDR2 YSYEKL come from the germline V gene. DNA of the CDR3: TGCGCCAGCAGCCAAGAGGGGGGATGGAATGAAAAACTGTTTTTT. It yields the protein CASSQEGGWNEKLFF.

This clone appeared a few times. The V and J genes are TRBV12-3 or TRBV12-4 and TRBJ2-3, with 7 nucleotides matching TRBD2. The CDR3 is 14 residues long. Trimming took 3 bases from V and 6 from J; bases not matched to a gene: 6. This CDR3 is CASSLGGVWDTQYF. In DNA form, the CDR3 reads TGTGCCAGCAGTTTGGGAGGGGTTTGGGATACGCAGTATTTT.

Ten or more counts support this clone. The J gene is TRBJ2-7, the V gene TRBV2; D gene unclear. Germline lookup yields CDR1 SNHLY and CDR2 FYNNEI. The CDR3 loop spans 17 amino acids. The V gene lost 2 bases and the J gene lost 2 bases, with 19 bases spanning the gap. The chain's CDR3 is CASSERRSLLGTYEQYF. The CDR3 DNA reads as TGTGCCAGCAGTGAACGGCGGAGTCTCCTGGGGACCTACGAGCAGTACTTC.

This clone was observed many times. The chain links TRBV2 to TRBJ2-7; D remains unclear. Germline V lookup: CDR1 SNHLY, CDR2 FYNNEI. There are 12 residues in the CDR3. The V and J ends lost 7 bases and 1 base respectively, with 8 bases between them. For the CDR3, the DNA is TGTGCCAGCATGGCAAGTTCCTACGAGCAGTACTTC. Protein sequence: CASMASSYEQYF. Full variable domain (missing parts from reference TRBV2 and TRBJ2-7): EPEVTQTPSHQVTQMGQEVILRCVPISNHLYFYWYRQILGQKVEFLVSFYNNEISEKSEIFDDQFSVERPDGSNFTLKIRSTKLEDSAMYFCASMASSYEQYFGPGTRLTVT.

This clone was recorded a few times. The chain employs TRBV6-2 or TRBV6-3 and TRBJ1-2; a possible D gene is TRBD1 (5 bases). Between the trimmed V and J ends, which lost 2 bases and 8 bases, there was a span of 9 bases. The germline CDR1 and CDR2 sequences are MNHEY and SVGEGT. This CDR3 has 12 amino acids. CDR3 in amino acids: CASSYEGRGYTF. The DNA of the CDR3 is TGTGCCAGCAGTTACGAGGGGCGCGGCTACACCTTC.